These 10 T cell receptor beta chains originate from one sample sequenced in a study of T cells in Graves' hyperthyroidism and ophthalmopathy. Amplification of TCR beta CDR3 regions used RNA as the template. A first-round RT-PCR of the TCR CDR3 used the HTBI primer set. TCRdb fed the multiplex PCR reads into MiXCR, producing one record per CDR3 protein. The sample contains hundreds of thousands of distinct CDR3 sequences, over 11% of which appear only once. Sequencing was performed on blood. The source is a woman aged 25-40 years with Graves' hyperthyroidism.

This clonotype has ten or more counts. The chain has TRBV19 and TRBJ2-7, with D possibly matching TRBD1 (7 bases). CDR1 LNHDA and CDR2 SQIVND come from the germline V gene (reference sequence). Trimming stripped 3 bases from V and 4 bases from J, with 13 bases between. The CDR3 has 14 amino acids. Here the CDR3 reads CASSMGRGTYEQYF. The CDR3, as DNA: TGTGCCAGTAGTATGGGCAGGGGGACTTACGAGCAGTACTTC.

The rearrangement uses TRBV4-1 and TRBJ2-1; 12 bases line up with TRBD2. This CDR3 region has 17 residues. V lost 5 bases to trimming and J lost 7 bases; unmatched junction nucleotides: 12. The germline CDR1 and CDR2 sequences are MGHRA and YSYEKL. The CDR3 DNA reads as TGCGCCAGCAGCAGAGCAGTCCTAGCGGGAGGGTCAAATGAGCAGTTCTTC. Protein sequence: CASSRAVLAGGSNEQFF.

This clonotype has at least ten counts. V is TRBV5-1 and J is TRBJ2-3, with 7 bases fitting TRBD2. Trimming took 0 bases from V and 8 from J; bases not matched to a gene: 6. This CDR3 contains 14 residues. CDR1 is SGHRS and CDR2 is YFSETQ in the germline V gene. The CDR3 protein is CASSLDPREGTQYF. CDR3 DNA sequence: TGCGCCAGCAGCTTGGACCCGAGGGAGGGTACGCAGTATTTT.

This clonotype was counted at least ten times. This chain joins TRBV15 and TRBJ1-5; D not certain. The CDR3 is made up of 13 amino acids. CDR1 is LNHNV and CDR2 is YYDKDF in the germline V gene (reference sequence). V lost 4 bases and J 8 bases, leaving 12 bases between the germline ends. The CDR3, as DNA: TGTGCCACCAGCATGGCCAGGTCTGAGCCCCAGCATTTT. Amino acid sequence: CATSMARSEPQHF.

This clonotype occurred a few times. CDR3 residues: CSVDTGVGTDTQYF. Here the CDR3 DNA reads TGCAGCGTTGATACGGGAGTGGGCACAGATACGCAGTATTTT. The rearrangement links TRBV29-1 to TRBJ2-3; maybe TRBD2 (6 bases). Trimming took 3 bases from V and 1 from J, leaving 11 bases between them. The CDR3 contains 14 residues. Germline V gene lookup returns CDR1 SQVTM and CDR2 ANQGSEA.

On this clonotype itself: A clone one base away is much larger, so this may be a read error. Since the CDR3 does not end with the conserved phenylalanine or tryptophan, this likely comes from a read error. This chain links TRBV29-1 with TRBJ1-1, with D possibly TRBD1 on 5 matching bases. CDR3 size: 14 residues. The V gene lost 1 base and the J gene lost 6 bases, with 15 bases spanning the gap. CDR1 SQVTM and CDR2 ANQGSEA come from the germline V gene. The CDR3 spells CSVEARLTGPEAFL. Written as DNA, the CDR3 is TGCAGCGTTGAAGCGAGACTCACGGGACCTGAAGCTTTCCTT.

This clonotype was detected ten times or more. CDR3 amino acids: CASSYSPGGTRGEQYF. The CDR3 coding sequence is TGTGCCAGCAGTTACTCTCCCGGGGGGACCCGCGGCGAGCAGTACTTC. The chain recombines TRBV6-7 with TRBJ2-7, with 7 bases aligning to TRBD2. TRBV6-7 counts as an open reading frame of uncertain function. The CDR3 is 16 residues long. V dropped 0 bases and J dropped 6; count of bases not matched to a gene: 11.

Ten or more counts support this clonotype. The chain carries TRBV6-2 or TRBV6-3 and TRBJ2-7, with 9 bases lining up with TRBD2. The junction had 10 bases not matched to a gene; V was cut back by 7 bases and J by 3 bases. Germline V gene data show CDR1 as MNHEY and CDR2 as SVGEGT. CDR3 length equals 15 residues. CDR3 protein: CASTSRREGLYEQYF. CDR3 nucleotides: TGTGCCAGCACGTCACGGCGGGAGGGCCTCTACGAGCAGTACTTC.

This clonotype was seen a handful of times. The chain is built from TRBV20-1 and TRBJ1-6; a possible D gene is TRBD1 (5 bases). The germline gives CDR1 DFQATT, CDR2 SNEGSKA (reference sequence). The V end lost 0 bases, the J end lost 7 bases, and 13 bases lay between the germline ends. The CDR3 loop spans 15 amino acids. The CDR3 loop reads CSARDQGGQNSPLHF. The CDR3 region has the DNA TGCAGTGCTAGAGACCAGGGCGGGCAGAATTCACCCCTCCACTTT.

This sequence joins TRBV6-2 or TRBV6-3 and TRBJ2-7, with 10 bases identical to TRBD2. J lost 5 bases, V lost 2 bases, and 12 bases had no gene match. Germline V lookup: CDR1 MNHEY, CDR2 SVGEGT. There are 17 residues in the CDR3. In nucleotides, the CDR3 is TGTGCCAGCAGTTACCCCGCGCAGCGGGAGGGCCGGGACGAGCAGTACTTC. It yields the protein CASSYPAQREGRDEQYF.